This T cell receptor (beta chain) was documented in a study of shared clonotypes between healthy human individuals. Overall study findings and caveats: Some naive CD4 clonotypes, roughly 4.8%, turned up in common across four donors.

Unmatched junction bases numbered 5, after V lost 0 bases and J lost 0 bases. This CDR3 spans 16 amino acids. Germline CDR1 reads SGHRS; CDR2 reads YFSETQ. Method: immunoSEQ multiplex PCR; TCRdb's copy keeps in-frame clones and lacks some. The sample has 740,000 or so clones; around 73% are singletons. Concerning this clone: Antigen specificity is unknown.

The sample taken for sequencing was memory CD4+ T cells sorted from blood. Subset of the sample: CD45RA-negative fraction. The source of this sequence is a woman younger than 45 in good health. The rearrangement links TRBV5-1 to TRBJ2-7, with 8 bases identical to TRBD2. The CDR3: CASSLELAVSSYEQYF. Here the CDR3 DNA reads TGCGCCAGCAGCTTGGAACTAGCGGTTTCCTCCTACGAGCAGTACTTC.